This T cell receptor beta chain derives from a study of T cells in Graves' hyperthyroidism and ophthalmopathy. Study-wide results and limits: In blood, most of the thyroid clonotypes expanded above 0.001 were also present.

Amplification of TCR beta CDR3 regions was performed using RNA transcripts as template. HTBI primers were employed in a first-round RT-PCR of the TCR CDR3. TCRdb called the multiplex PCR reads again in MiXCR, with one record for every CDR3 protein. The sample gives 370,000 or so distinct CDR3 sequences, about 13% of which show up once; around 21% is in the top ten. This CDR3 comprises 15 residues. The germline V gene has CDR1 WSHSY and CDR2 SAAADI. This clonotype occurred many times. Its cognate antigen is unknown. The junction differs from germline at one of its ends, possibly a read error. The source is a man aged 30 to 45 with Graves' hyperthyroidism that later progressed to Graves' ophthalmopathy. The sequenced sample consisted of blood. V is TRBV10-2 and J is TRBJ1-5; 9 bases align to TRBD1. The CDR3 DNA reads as TGCGCCAGCAGTGATCCGGGACAGGGCAAACAGCCCCAGCATTTT. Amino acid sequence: CASSDPGQGKQPQHF.